The 27 T cell receptor beta chains reported below all come from one sample, sequenced in a study of regulatory T cells in long-lasting Graves disease. Time point described: persistent/refractory GD, antithyroid drugs over 5 years with positive TRAb. PBMCs were the source of the RNA used for TCR sequencing. With iRepertoire HTBI primers and Arm-PCR of CDR3 regions, TCR beta libraries were built. TCRdb re-called the multiplex PCR reads through MiXCR, storing one row per CDR3 protein. The sample contains some 430,000 distinct CDR3 sequences, 20% to 25% of which appear only once. The sample was peripheral blood mononuclear cells (PBMCs), taken when the disease was refractory, from a patient treated with antithyroid drugs. Receptor source: a female donor with Graves disease.

In this sample, this clonotype turned up many times. The chain uses TRBV6-1 and TRBJ1-5; TRBD1 is a possible D gene (5 bases). Trimming stripped 6 bases from V and 5 bases from J, with 14 bases between. Per the germline V gene, CDR1 is MNHNS and CDR2 is SASEGT. CDR3 length equals 14 residues. The CDR3: CASSMQGSDQPQHF. The CDR3 region has the DNA TGTGCCAGCAGCATGCAGGGATCGGATCAGCCCCAGCATTTT.

The sample holds many counts of this clonotype. The chain carries TRBV28 and TRBJ1-2; D unresolved. The CDR3 totals 13 residues. Trimming took off 4 bases at V and 8 bases at J, with 14 bases between the two ends. The germline V gene has CDR1 MDHEN and CDR2 SYDVKM. The CDR3 loop is CASSSNTGGGYTF. The CDR3 nucleotides are TGTGCCAGCAGTTCTAACACCGGCGGCGGCTACACCTTC.

J is TRBJ1-5 and V is TRBV28, with D hard to call. With 1 base removed from V and 2 bases from J, the gap between germline ends came to 15 bases. Germline V gives CDR1 MDHEN, CDR2 SYDVKM. The CDR3 has 17 residues. For the CDR3, the DNA is TGTGCCAGCAGTTTATTGGTCGGGGTTTCGGGCAATCAGCCCCAGCATTTT. Protein sequence: CASSLLVGVSGNQPQHF.

Ten or more counts support this clonotype. The chain employs TRBV28 and TRBJ1-4; D is possibly TRBD1 (5 bases). Germline V gene lookup returns CDR1 MDHEN and CDR2 SYDVKM. The CDR3 is 18 residues long. Trimming pared 6 bases from V and 4 bases from J, leaving 24 bases between. CDR3 sequence reads: CASRPRGGAGTFNEKLFF. The CDR3 coding sequence is TGTGCCAGCAGACCACGAGGTGGGGCTGGCACGTTTAATGAAAAACTGTTTTTT.

Remarks on this clonotype: A much bigger clone sits one base away, suggesting this may be a read error. The chain combines TRBV12-3 or TRBV12-4 with TRBJ2-2; the match to TRBD1 covers 7 bases. The CDR3 covers 16 residues. The V and J ends lost 10 bases and 1 base, in that order; junction bases with no gene match: 12. In nucleotides, the CDR3 is TGTGCCAACGTCAATGCCGGGACAGTGAACACCGGGGAGCTGTTTTTT. Protein product: CANVNAGTVNTGELFF.

There are many counts of this clonotype. For the CDR3, the DNA is TGTGCCAGCACCAACCCAGATTGGAACACTGAAGCTTTCTTT. Amino acids: CASTNPDWNTEAFF. The rearrangement joins TRBV6-1 to TRBJ1-1; no clear D. V was clipped by 7 bases and J by 1 base, with 13 bases between them. From germline, CDR1 is MNHNS and CDR2 SASEGT. The CDR3 has 14 amino acids.

This clonotype was counted ten times or more. The rearrangement joins TRBV2 to TRBJ2-7, with 7 positions matching TRBD1. The CDR3 length is 14 residues. Unmatched junction bases numbered 7, after V lost 7 bases and J lost 1 base. Germline V gene sequence: CDR1 SNHLY, CDR2 FYNNEI. The CDR3 loop is CASKGGQISYEQYF. The CDR3 coding sequence is TGTGCCAGCAAAGGGGGCCAGATTTCCTACGAGCAGTACTTC.

The rearrangement joins TRBV7-2 to TRBJ2-1; 12 nucleotides agree with TRBD2. This CDR3 contains 20 residues. Germline loops: CDR1 SGHTA, CDR2 FQGNSA. Trimming at V came to 8 bases and at J to 8 bases, leaving 25 bases not matched to a gene. The CDR3 here is CASSWGPNKTRLAGAYEQFF. The DNA for the CDR3 is TGTGCCAGCTCTTGGGGCCCGAATAAAACTCGACTAGCGGGAGCCTATGAGCAGTTCTTC.

CDR3 region: CASSRIGGSGTDNEQFF. CDR3 DNA sequence: TGTGCCAGCAGTCGTATCGGGGGTAGCGGGACTGACAATGAGCAGTTCTTC. The chain employs TRBV6-4 and TRBJ2-1; 8 bases match TRBD2. The CDR3 spans 17 residues. V trimming: 5 bases; J trimming: 5 bases; junction bases outside the gene matches: 14. Germline CDR1 is MRHNA and CDR2 is SNTAGT.

This clonotype was seen ten or more times. This chain links TRBV11-3 with TRBJ1-2; D call uncertain. This CDR3 is built from 14 residues. V was cut by 0 bases and J by 5 bases, with 10 bases left in between. Germline CDR1 is SGHNT and CDR2 is YENEEA. The chain's CDR3 is CASSLDQRRYGYTF. The DNA of the CDR3 is TGTGCCAGCAGCTTAGATCAGCGGCGGTATGGCTACACCTTC.

This chain links TRBV6-1 with TRBJ2-1; 7 bases are shared with TRBD1. V dropped 5 bases and J dropped 6; count of bases not matched to a gene: 7. From germline, CDR1 is MNHNS and CDR2 SASEGT. The CDR3 is made up of 14 amino acids. Here the CDR3 DNA reads TGTGCCAGCAGTAACCCGGGACAGCCCAATGAGCAGTTCTTC. Translated, it gives CASSNPGQPNEQFF.

This clonotype was seen ten or more times. The rearrangement uses TRBV28 and TRBJ1-5, with a tentative D call TRBD1 (6 bases). The CDR3 totals 17 residues. The germline CDR1 and CDR2 sequences are MDHEN and SYDVKM. V was pared by 6 bases and J by 0 bases, with 18 bases between. DNA of the CDR3: TGTGCCAGCAGCTTCGAAGGTGGCAGGGGTAGCAATCAGCCCCAGCATTTT. Translated, it gives CASSFEGGRGSNQPQHF.

This clonotype was recorded many times. The chain recombines TRBV28 with TRBJ1-6, with 10 nucleotides matching TRBD1. This CDR3 is built from 16 residues. V was clipped by 8 bases and J by 3 bases; unmatched bases: 7. Germline V gene sequence: CDR1 MDHEN, CDR2 SYDVKM. CDR3 in amino acids: CASGPGQGVYNSPLHF. DNA for the CDR3: TGTGCCAGCGGCCCCGGACAGGGGGTCTATAATTCACCCCTCCACTTT. Using reference TRBV28 and TRBJ1-6 for the parts outside the CDR3, the full variable domain is DVKVTQSSRYLVKRTGEKVFLECVQDMDHENMFWYRQDPGLGLRLIYFSYDVKMKEKGDIPEGYSVSREKKERFSLILESASTNQTSMYLCASGPGQGVYNSPLHFGNGTRLTVT.

This clonotype has just a few counts. The CDR3 region is CASSPRSGRADTGELFF. The CDR3 DNA sequence: TGTGCCAGCAGCCCACGTAGCGGGAGGGCGGACACCGGGGAGCTGTTTTTT. The chain has TRBV3-1 and TRBJ2-2; 11 nucleotides agree with TRBD2. This CDR3 region has 17 residues. Per the germline V gene, CDR1 is LGHDT and CDR2 is YNNKEL (reference sequence). Losses at the gene ends were 4 bases for V and 3 bases for J; bases not matched to a gene: 7.

This clonotype was seen at least ten times. V usage is TRBV2 and J usage is TRBJ1-5; a weak D match, TRBD1 (5 bases). Germline V CDR1 and CDR2: SNHLY, FYNNEI. Trimming removed 8 bases at V and 7 bases at J, with 15 bases between. The CDR3 sequence is 13 residues long. CDR3 DNA sequence: TGTGCCAGCGCTGGGGACCGGGACCAGCCCCAGCATTTT. Translated: CASAGDRDQPQHF.

The chain carries TRBV7-9 and TRBJ1-1; 9 positions agree with TRBD1. V trimming: 5 bases; J trimming: 4 bases; junction bases outside the gene matches: 8. The V gene's germline CDR1 is SEHNR and CDR2 FQNEAQ (reference sequence). CDR3 length: 15 residues. This CDR3 is CASSLGQGSFTEAFF. For the CDR3, the DNA is TGTGCCAGCAGCCTGGGACAGGGCTCTTTCACTGAAGCTTTCTTT.

This sequence joins TRBV27 and TRBJ1-3; D perhaps matches TRBD1 (6 bases). Trimming took off 5 bases at V and 4 bases at J, with 12 bases between the two ends. Germline V CDR1 and CDR2: MNHEY, SMNVEV (reference sequence). The CDR3 has 14 amino acids. CDR3 sequence reads: CASSPFTGGNTIYF. CDR3 sequence (DNA): TGTGCCAGCAGTCCCTTCACAGGGGGAAACACCATATATTTT.

This clonotype came up a few times. The chain links TRBV6-1 to TRBJ2-3; tentative D call: TRBD2 (6 bases). Trimming shortened V by 0 bases and J by 4 bases, and 20 bases separated the two germline ends. The CDR3 covers 18 residues. Germline V lookup: CDR1 MNHNS, CDR2 SASEGT. The CDR3 loop is CASSEAGGGRWWPDTQYF. For the CDR3, the DNA is TGTGCCAGCAGTGAAGCGGGGGGTGGGCGTTGGTGGCCAGATACGCAGTATTTT.

This clonotype occurred many times. This sequence joins TRBV28 and TRBJ1-6; D is unresolved. CDR1 and CDR2 (germline): MDHEN, SYDVKM. V was shortened by 7 bases and J by 10 bases, with 14 bases between the two germline ends. The CDR3 runs 13 residues. CDR3 loop: CASMSWRDSPLHF. In DNA, the CDR3 is TGTGCCAGCATGTCTTGGCGAGACTCACCCCTCCACTTT.

The chain uses TRBV7-9 and TRBJ1-1; D unresolved. Trimming shortened V by 5 bases and J by 6 bases, and 16 bases separated the two germline ends. The CDR3 covers 14 residues. Germline CDR1 SEHNR, CDR2 FQNEAQ (reference sequence). The CDR3 coding sequence is TGTGCCAGCAGCCCGAACACGGGGATGGCTGAAGCTTTCTTT. Translation gives CASSPNTGMAEAFF. Full variable domain (outside the CDR3, taken from reference TRBV7-9 and TRBJ1-1): DTGVSQNPRHKITKRGQNVTFRCDPISEHNRLYWYRQTLGQGPEFLTYFQNEAQLEKSRLLSDRFSAERPKGSFSTLEIQRTEQGDSAMYLCASSPNTGMAEAFFGQGTRLTVV.

This clonotype was observed a few times. The chain is built from TRBV4-1 and TRBJ1-2; 7 bases map to TRBD1. CDR1 and CDR2 from the germline V gene are MGHRA and YSYEKL. This CDR3 region has 14 residues. J lost 4 bases, V lost 3 bases, and 5 bases had no gene match. CDR3 bases: TGCGCCAGCAGCCATCCGGGACAGACCTATGGCTACACCTTC. Translated: CASSHPGQTYGYTF.

This clonotype appeared many times. The genes are TRBV27 and TRBJ1-2; TRBD1 agrees at 8 bases. The germline V gene encodes CDR1 MNHEY and CDR2 SMNVEV (reference sequence). The CDR3 totals 15 residues. The V and J ends lost 3 bases and 5 bases, in that order; junction bases with no gene match: 8. The CDR3 reads CASSFFQGAKYGYTF. In DNA, the CDR3 is TGTGCCAGCAGTTTCTTCCAGGGGGCGAAGTATGGCTACACCTTC.

This clonotype was counted at least ten times. The rearrangement uses TRBV7-2 and TRBJ2-5; TRBD2 aligns across 11 bases. Germline V gene data show CDR1 as SGHTA and CDR2 as FQGNSA. The CDR3 is 16 residues long. V lost 1 base and J lost 5; bases outside the gene matches: 6. The CDR3 DNA follows: TGTGCCAGCAGCTTAGTAGCGGGAGGGCCGGGGGAGACCCAGTACTTC. Amino acid sequence: CASSLVAGGPGETQYF.

The V call is TRBV12-3 or TRBV12-4, the J call TRBJ1-5; tentative D call: TRBD1 (6 bases). V lost 6 bases to trimming and J lost 6 bases, with 15 bases between them. This CDR3 spans 14 amino acids. CDR3 amino acids: CASRPQGMVQPQHF. The CDR3 region has the DNA TGTGCCAGCAGGCCACAGGGTATGGTTCAGCCCCAGCATTTT.

This clonotype was counted only a few times. This chain uses TRBV27 with TRBJ2-5; D is unclear. Germline V gene lookup returns CDR1 MNHEY and CDR2 SMNVEV (reference sequence). The germline V and J ends were trimmed by 0 bases and 7 bases, with 12 bases remaining between them. This CDR3 spans 14 amino acids. As DNA, the CDR3 is TGTGCCAGCAGTTTATCCCGTACTGCGGCGACCCAGTACTTC. It specifies CASSLSRTAATQYF.

The rearrangement uses TRBV19 and TRBJ2-5; 10 bases are shared with TRBD2. V gave up 4 bases and J gave up 2 bases; unmatched junction bases: 13. CDR1 and CDR2 (germline): LNHDA, SQIVND (reference sequence). The CDR3 spans 18 residues. Here the CDR3 reads CASSTSPRLAGLQETQYF. The DNA of the CDR3 is TGTGCCAGTAGTACCTCCCCAAGACTAGCGGGCCTACAAGAGACCCAGTACTTC.

This clonotype was seen a handful of times. J is TRBJ2-4 and V is TRBV9; D possibly matches TRBD1 or TRBD2 (5 bases each). The CDR3 length is 15 residues. CDR1 is SGDLS, CDR2 YYNGEE, per germline. V was clipped by 0 bases and J by 9 bases, with 16 bases between them. CDR3 sequence (DNA): TGTGCCAGCAGCGTAGGCGTCCTGGGGGAGAGCATTCAGTACTTC. Translating gives CASSVGVLGESIQYF.